These T cell receptor beta chains were read from a single sample in a study of blood T cell repertoires in COVID-19. The protocol was immunoSEQ multiplex PCR, while the TCRdb copy is restricted to in-frame clones and leaves out a portion. The table has just under 350,000 clones, around 87% seen once; the top ten hold roughly 6.3%. Source material: peripheral blood. The receptor source for this set is a woman aged 50 to 60 with COVID-19, enrolled during active disease. Each CDR3 is given with its conserved first and last residue. The D gene is left open where the match is weak. For some rows the clone size is stated as once, few or many, or as a class when expanded; others skip it.

d_call j_call v_call clone_size cdr3_aa cdr3_nt
TRBD2 TRBJ2-1 TRBV16 NA CASSERWLAGGPRPYNEQFF TGTGCCAGCAGCGAGCGCTGGCTAGCGGGAGGGCCTAGACCCTACAATGAGCAGTTCTTC
NA TRBJ2-7 TRBV7-2 NA CASSLEMSSYEQYF TGTGCCAGCAGCTTAGAGATGAGCTCCTACGAGCAGTACTTC
TRBD1 TRBJ2-1 TRBV24-1 NA CATRDRAYNEQFF TGTGCCACCAGGGACAGGGCGTACAATGAGCAGTTCTTC
NA TRBJ1-2 TRBV11-2 NA CASSVPRGRYTF TGTGCCAGCAGCGTACCCAGGGGACGCTACACCTTC
TRBD2 TRBJ2-5 TRBV27 once CASSQNGLGTQYF TGTGCCAGCAGCCAAAATGGACTAGGGACCCAGTACTTC
NA TRBJ1-5 TRBV6-5 once CASSYAGSNQPQHF TGTGCCAGCAGTTACGCGGGCAGCAATCAGCCCCAGCATTTT
NA TRBJ1-6 TRBV6-5 NA CASRAGLGGPLHF TGTGCCAGCAGAGCCGGGTTGGGGGGACCCCTCCACTTT
NA TRBJ2-3 TRBV3-1/TRBV3-2 NA CASSHAGLSGTDTQYF TGTGCCAGCAGCCATGCCGGACTTTCCGGCACAGATACGCAGTATTTT
NA TRBJ1-1 TRBV5-4 once CASSFRGTEAFF TGTGCCAGCAGCTTTCGGGGCACTGAAGCTTTCTTT
NA TRBJ1-3 TRBV9 NA CASNQGITRGNTIYF TGTGCCAGCAACCAGGGCATAACGCGAGGAAACACCATATATTTT
TRBD2 TRBJ2-3 TRBV5-5 NA CASSPPGLAGGGTDTQYF TGTGCCAGCAGCCCACCGGGACTAGCGGGAGGGGGCACAGATACGCAGTATTTT
TRBD1 TRBJ1-2 TRBV10-1 NA CASRTDRANYGYTF TGCGCCAGCAGGACCGACAGGGCTAACTATGGCTACACCTTC
TRBD1 TRBJ1-2 TRBV7-3 NA CASSLVATGGEDGYTF TGTGCCAGCAGCTTAGTGGCCACAGGGGGTGAGGATGGCTACACCTTC
NA TRBJ1-2 TRBV7-2 NA CASSPRQFNYGYTF TGTGCCAGCAGCCCTAGACAGTTTAACTATGGCTACACCTTC
NA TRBJ1-1 TRBV7-3 NA CASSPGLARTEAFF TGTGCCAGCAGCCCCGGACTGGCGCGGACTGAAGCTTTCTTT
NA TRBJ2-1 TRBV2 NA CASREVGVLGGENEQFF TGTGCCAGCAGGGAGGTCGGGGTGCTAGGCGGTGAAAATGAGCAGTTCTTC
TRBD1 TRBJ1-4 TRBV13 NA CASSAGTGQRNEKLFF TGTGCCAGCAGCGCCGGGACAGGGCAAAGAAATGAAAAACTGTTTTTT
TRBD2 TRBJ2-2 TRBV11-3 few CASTRFGPGGTGELFF TGTGCCAGCACCCGTTTTGGTCCGGGAGGAACCGGGGAGCTGTTTTTT
TRBD1 TRBJ1-2 TRBV18 NA CASSQGQGNYGYTF TGTGCCAGCTCTCAGGGACAGGGGAACTATGGCTACACCTTC
TRBD1 TRBJ1-5 TRBV10-3 many CAIRGQGGDQPQHF TGTGCCATCAGGGGACAGGGTGGCGATCAGCCCCAGCATTTT
NA TRBJ2-5 TRBV5-1 once CASSPRPGVVQETQYF TGCGCCAGCAGCCCGAGGCCGGGGGTGGTCCAAGAGACCCAGTACTTC
NA TRBJ2-7 TRBV5-4 few CASSATPYEQYF TGTGCCAGCAGCGCGACTCCCTACGAGCAGTACTTC
NA TRBJ2-4 TRBV2 NA CASSLDSKNIQYF TGTGCCAGCAGCTTGGACAGCAAAAACATTCAGTACTTC
NA TRBJ1-5 TRBV29-1 few CSAGTKNQPQHF TGCAGCGCCGGAACTAAAAATCAGCCCCAGCATTTT
NA TRBJ1-1 TRBV21-1 NA CASSKANQGNTEAFF TGTGCCAGCAGCAAAGCTAATCAGGGGAACACTGAAGCTTTCTTT
NA TRBJ2-3 TRBV4-1 NA CASSQDRSLAGYTQYF TGCGCCAGCAGCCAAGATCGTAGTCTAGCCGGTTATACGCAGTATTTT
NA TRBJ2-7 TRBV30 NA CAWSVPGMPREQYF TGTGCCTGGAGTGTACCAGGGATGCCTAGGGAGCAGTACTTC
TRBD1 TRBJ1-2 TRBV18 once CASSYSTGTGLSYGYTF TGTGCCAGCTCATACTCAACCGGGACAGGGCTCAGCTATGGCTACACCTTC
TRBD2 TRBJ2-5 TRBV15 NA CATSSNLGLGVRETQYF TGTGCCACCAGCAGCAACCTGGGACTAGGTGTAAGGGAGACCCAGTACTTC
NA TRBJ1-3 TRBV11-2 NA CASSSGTLRGNTIYF TGTGCCAGCAGCTCTGGGACATTGAGGGGAAACACCATATATTTT
NA TRBJ2-7 TRBV9 NA CASSVGPQGNYEQYF TGTGCCAGCAGCGTTGGCCCGCAGGGTAACTACGAGCAGTACTTC
NA TRBJ1-4 TRBV3-1/TRBV3-2 few CASSQELTRGKLFF TGTGCCAGCAGCCAAGAATTAACTCGGGGAAAACTGTTTTTT
NA TRBJ1-4 TRBV30 NA CAWSWGVTNEKLFF TGTGCCTGGAGTTGGGGAGTAACTAATGAAAAACTGTTTTTT